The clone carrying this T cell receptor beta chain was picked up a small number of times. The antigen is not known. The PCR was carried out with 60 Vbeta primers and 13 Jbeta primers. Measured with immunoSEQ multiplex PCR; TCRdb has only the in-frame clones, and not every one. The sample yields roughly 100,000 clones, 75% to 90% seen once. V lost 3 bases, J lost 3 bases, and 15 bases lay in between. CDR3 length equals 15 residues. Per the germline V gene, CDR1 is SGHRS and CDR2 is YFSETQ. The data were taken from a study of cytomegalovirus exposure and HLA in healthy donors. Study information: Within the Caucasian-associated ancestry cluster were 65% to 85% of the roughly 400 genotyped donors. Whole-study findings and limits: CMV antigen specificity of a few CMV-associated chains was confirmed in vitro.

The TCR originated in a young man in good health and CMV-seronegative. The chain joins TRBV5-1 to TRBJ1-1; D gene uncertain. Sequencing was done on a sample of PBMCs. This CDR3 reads CASSWRPGGDTEAFF. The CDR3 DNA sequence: TGCGCCAGCAGCTGGCGCCCGGGCGGGGACACTGAAGCTTTCTTT.